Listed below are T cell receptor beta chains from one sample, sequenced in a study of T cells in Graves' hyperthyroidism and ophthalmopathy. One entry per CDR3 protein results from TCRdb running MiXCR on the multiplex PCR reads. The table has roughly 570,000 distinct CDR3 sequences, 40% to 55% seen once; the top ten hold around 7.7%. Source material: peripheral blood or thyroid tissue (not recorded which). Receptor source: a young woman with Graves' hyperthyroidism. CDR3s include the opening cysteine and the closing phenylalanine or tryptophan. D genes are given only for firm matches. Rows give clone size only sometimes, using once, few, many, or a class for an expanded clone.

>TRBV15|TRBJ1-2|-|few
TGTGCCACCAGCAGAGAAGTAGGGGCTAACTATGGCTACACCTTC
CATSREVGANYGYTF
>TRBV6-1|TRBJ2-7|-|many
TGTGCCAGCAGTGAAGCCACGGCTCTTGGGGAGCAGTACTTC
CASSEATALGEQYF
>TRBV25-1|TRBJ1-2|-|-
TGTGCTAGAGATAGAACGGACTATGGCTACACCTTC
CARDRTDYGYTF
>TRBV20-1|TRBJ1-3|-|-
TGCAGTGCTAGTTCGGGAAACACCATATATTTT
CSASSGNTIYF
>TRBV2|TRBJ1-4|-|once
TGTGCCAGCAGGGGGAGGCTAGCGCTACGTAATGAAAAACTGTTTTTT
CASRGRLALRNEKLFF
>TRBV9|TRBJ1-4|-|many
TGTGCCAGCAGCGTAGCTGCTAATGAAAAACTGTTTTTT
CASSVAANEKLFF
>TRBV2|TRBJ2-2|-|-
TGTGCCAGCAGTGTAGGACGCCGACTCCCTGGAAACACCGGGGAGCTGTTTTTT
CASSVGRRLPGNTGELFF
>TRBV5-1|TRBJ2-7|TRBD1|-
TGCGCCAGCAGCCTGGACAGGGGGCTAAACGAGCAGTACTTC
CASSLDRGLNEQYF
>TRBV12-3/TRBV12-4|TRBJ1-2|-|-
TGTGCCAGCAGTTCGACTAGGGGGACGTATGGCTACACCTTC
CASSSTRGTYGYTF
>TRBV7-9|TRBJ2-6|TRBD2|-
TGTGCCAGCAGCCACACAGGACTAGCGGGAGCCAACGTCCTGACTTTC
CASSHTGLAGANVLTF
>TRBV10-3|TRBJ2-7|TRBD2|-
TGTGCCATCAGTTTAGCGGGAGGAGGCAACGAGCAGTACTTC
CAISLAGGGNEQYF
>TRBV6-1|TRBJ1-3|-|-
TGTGCCAGCAGTGAAGTCTACAGGGCTAACTATGGCTACACCATATATTTT
CASSEVYRANYGYTIYF
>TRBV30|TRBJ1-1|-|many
TGTGCCTCGCCGTGGGAGTATCGGACTGAAGCTTTCTTT
CASPWEYRTEAFF
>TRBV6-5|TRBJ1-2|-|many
TGTGCCAGCAGTTACTCCAGCCGGCCGGGGAATGGCTACACCTTC
CASSYSSRPGNGYTF
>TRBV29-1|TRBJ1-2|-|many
TGCAGCGTTCGGGGTCAAGTAGGCTACACCTTC
CSVRGQVGYTF
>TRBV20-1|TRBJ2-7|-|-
TGCAGTGCTAGCCGGGAGTATAACGAGCAGTACTTC
CSASREYNEQYF
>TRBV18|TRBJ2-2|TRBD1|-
TGTGCCAGCTCACCAAGGACAGGGTTGACCGGGGAGCTGTTTTTT
CASSPRTGLTGELFF
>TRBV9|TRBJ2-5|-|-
TGTGCCAGCAGCGCAGGGGAGTACCAAGAGACCCAGTACTTC
CASSAGEYQETQYF
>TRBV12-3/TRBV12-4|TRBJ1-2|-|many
TGTGCCAGCAGTTTCCGGAGAGCTAACTATGGCTACACCTTC
CASSFRRANYGYTF
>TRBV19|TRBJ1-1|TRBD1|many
TGTGCCAGTAGTATTGGAGGGGGACAGCAGAACACTGAAGCTTTCTTT
CASSIGGGQQNTEAFF
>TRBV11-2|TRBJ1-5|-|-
TGTGACTCAGCGGCGGGGCCCCAGCATTTT
CDSAAGPQHF
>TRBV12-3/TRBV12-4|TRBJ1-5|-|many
TGTGCCAGCAGGTCAGCGGGGGACACATCTCAGCCCCAGCATTTT
CASRSAGDTSQPQHF